This T cell receptor (beta chain) is drawn from a study of technical replicates of blood from four donors. The CDR3 has 14 amino acids. Germline CDR1 reads KGHSH; CDR2 reads LQKENI. V lost 6 bases and J lost 0; bases outside the gene matches: 4. The repertoire was sequenced with immunoSEQ multiplex PCR; TCRdb's copy has only in-frame clones and lacks some. In the table there are under 95,000 clones, approximately 95% of which are singletons. This TCR derives from a human donor in good health. Sample: T cells isolated from PBMCs. This sequence joins TRBV18 and TRBJ1-2, with 7 nucleotides matching TRBD1. The CDR3 reads CASSSDRTNYGYTF. Here the CDR3 DNA reads TGTGCCAGCTCGTCGGACAGGACTAACTATGGCTACACCTTC.